The 21 T cell receptor beta chains presented below share a single source sample, sequenced in a study of shared clonotypes between healthy human individuals. Sequencing used immunoSEQ multiplex PCR; TCRdb keeps in-frame clones, though not all of them. The sample has roughly 2,000,000 clones, over 85% seen once. CD8 cells regarded as naive lacked CD45RO, were positively chosen for CCR7, and omitted terminally differentiated effector memory CD45RA+ cells. Sequencing was performed on naive CD8+ T cells from PBMCs. All receptors derive from a man aged 18 to 29 in good health. Some clones in this sample may be carry-over from other donors' samples.

Regarding this clone: Germline is not matched at one junction end, which may reflect a read error. This rearrangement joins TRBV19 to TRBJ2-7; 10 bases line up with TRBD1. The CDR3 length is 10 residues. Germline V gives CDR1 LNHDA, CDR2 SQIVND (reference sequence). The CDR3 reads CDRGHDEQYF. DNA for the CDR3: TGCGACAGGGGGCACGACGAGCAGTACTTC.

The chain links TRBV28 to TRBJ2-7; D is unresolved. Per the germline V gene, CDR1 is MDHEN and CDR2 is SYDVKM. The length of the CDR3 is 12 residues. V lost 7 bases and J 7 bases, leaving 14 bases between the germline ends. The CDR3 loop is CASTSPQREQYF. The CDR3 DNA is TGTGCCAGCACCTCACCACAGCGTGAGCAGTACTTC.

V is TRBV11-3 and J is TRBJ2-1; 11 bases agree with TRBD1. The CDR3 totals 18 residues. Germline CDR1 is SGHNT and CDR2 is YENEEA. J was trimmed by 3 bases and V by 3 bases; bases with no gene match: 10. In DNA form, the CDR3 reads TGTGCCAGCAGCTTCAATATACCGGGACAGGGGGACTACAATGAGCAGTTCTTC. Translating it yields CASSFNIPGQGDYNEQFF.

V usage is TRBV4-3 and J usage is TRBJ1-2; D not resolved. V lost 3 bases and J lost 0, with 14 bases in between. This CDR3 comprises 16 residues. Germline CDR1 and CDR2: LGHNA and YSLEER. Here the CDR3 DNA reads TGCGCCAGCAGCCAGTCCGTGTCAGTAGCTAACTATGGCTACACCTTC. Amino acid sequence: CASSQSVSVANYGYTF.

V is TRBV11-2 and J is TRBJ2-7; the D call may be TRBD1 or TRBD2 (6 bases each). Germline V gene data show CDR1 as SGHAT and CDR2 as FQNNGV. The V gene lost 4 bases and the J gene lost 3 bases, with 10 bases spanning the gap. The CDR3 totals 13 residues. In nucleotides, the CDR3 is TGTGCCAGCAGCTGGGGGGCTTACTACGAGCAGTACTTC. Protein: CASSWGAYYEQYF.

This chain uses TRBV7-9 with TRBJ1-1; D is possibly TRBD1 (6 bases). This CDR3 spans 15 amino acids. CDR1 is SEHNR and CDR2 is FQNEAQ in the germline V gene (reference sequence). V lost 2 bases to trimming and J lost 0 bases, with 10 bases between them. The CDR3 spells CASSLMGHMNTEAFF. CDR3 nucleotides: TGTGCCAGCAGCTTAATGGGACACATGAACACTGAAGCTTTCTTT.

The gene calls are TRBV10-3 and TRBJ1-1, with D uncertain. The V end was cut by 2 bases, the J end by 0 bases, with 7 bases between. The CDR3 length is 14 residues. CDR1 is ENHRY, CDR2 SYGVKD, per germline. The CDR3 spells CAISEIAVNTEAFF. The CDR3 DNA follows: TGTGCCATCAGTGAGATTGCAGTGAACACTGAAGCTTTCTTT.

A single count supports this clone. The chain joins TRBV5-5 to TRBJ1-1; D may be TRBD1 (6 bases). CDR3 size: 17 residues. Germline CDR1 is SGHKS and CDR2 is YYEKEE (reference sequence). V was shortened by 0 bases and J by 0 bases, with 15 bases between the two germline ends. For the CDR3, the DNA is TGTGCCAGCAGCTTGGAAAAGGCCCAGGGGATGAACACTGAAGCTTTCTTT. Protein product: CASSLEKAQGMNTEAFF.

V gene TRBV6-1 combines with J gene TRBJ1-2; 10 bases agree with TRBD1. CDR1 and CDR2 from the germline V gene are MNHNS and SASEGT. The CDR3 contains 17 residues. The V gene end was trimmed by 3 bases and the J gene end by 2 bases; junction bases not matched to a gene: 9. CDR3 sequence reads: CASSDPPGQGTNYGYTF. CDR3 coding DNA: TGTGCCAGCAGTGACCCGCCGGGACAGGGGACGAACTATGGCTACACCTTC.

This chain joins TRBV7-9 and TRBJ1-3; possibly TRBD1 for D (5 bases). Germline values: CDR1 SEHNR, CDR2 FQNEAQ (reference sequence). Trimming removed 5 bases from V and 4 bases from J, with 18 bases in between. The CDR3 contains 16 residues. CDR3 in DNA: TGTGCCAGCAGCCCCTGGGCGGGGCTAGGAGGAAACACCATATATTTT. Its protein product is CASSPWAGLGGNTIYF.

The chain is built from TRBV27 and TRBJ2-3, with TRBD2 matching over 9 bases. V lost 2 bases to trimming and J lost 2 bases; unmatched junction nucleotides: 5. CDR1 MNHEY and CDR2 SMNVEV come from the germline V gene (reference sequence). CDR3 length equals 16 residues. CDR3 DNA: TGTGCCAGCAGTTTACGGCTAGCGGGAAACACAGATACGCAGTATTTT. It is translated as CASSLRLAGNTDTQYF.

The chain joins TRBV5-6 to TRBJ2-5; 7 nucleotides align to TRBD1. The J call may be wrong; the DNA end is better matched by TRBJ2-7. CDR3 length: 14 amino acids. CDR1 is SGHDT, CDR2 YYEEEE, per germline. DNA for the CDR3: TGTGCCAGCAGCCCGAGGGGGCGAAGGGGCGAGCAGTACTTC. Encoded protein: CASSPRGRRGEQYF.

V usage is TRBV9 and J usage is TRBJ2-7, with D maybe TRBD2 (5 bases). Germline lookup yields CDR1 SGDLS and CDR2 YYNGEE. V was cut by 4 bases and J by 5 bases, with 10 bases left in between. This CDR3 spans 12 amino acids. CDR3 in DNA: TGTGCCAGCAGCCCCGAGGGCCACGAGCAGTACTTC. Protein: CASSPEGHEQYF.

V gene TRBV13 combines with J gene TRBJ2-2; 8 bases map to TRBD1. CDR1 and CDR2 from the germline V gene are PRHDT and FYEKMQ (reference sequence). The CDR3 has 16 amino acids. J lost 9 bases, V lost 5 bases, and 14 bases had no gene match. The CDR3: CASSRITGQGVRELFF. CDR3 sequence (DNA): TGTGCCAGCAGCCGAATTACCGGACAGGGTGTAAGGGAGCTGTTTTTT.

As for this clone: This sample includes further DNA sequences coding for the same CDR3. V and J are TRBV28 and TRBJ1-1; no clear D gene. V dropped 6 bases and J dropped 1 base, with 3 bases sitting between them. The CDR3 is made up of 11 amino acids. The germline V gene encodes CDR1 MDHEN and CDR2 SYDVKM. The CDR3 loop reads CASRRNTEAFF. The CDR3 DNA reads as TGTGCCAGCAGAAGGAACACTGAAGCTTTCTTT.

V usage is TRBV5-1 and J usage is TRBJ2-1, with 7 bases identical to TRBD2. CDR1 and CDR2 from the germline V gene are SGHRS and YFSETQ. V shed 0 bases, J shed 7 bases, and the junction held 10 bases outside the gene matches. The CDR3 has 16 residues. In nucleotides, the CDR3 is TGCGCCAGCAGCTTGGCCCGGGCGGGAGTAGTAAATGAGCAGTTCTTC. Amino acids: CASSLARAGVVNEQFF.

The chain joins TRBV19 to TRBJ2-4, with 7 bases that match TRBD1. The CDR3 covers 15 residues. The junction had 8 bases not matched to a gene; V was cut back by 5 bases and J by 4 bases. Germline loops: CDR1 LNHDA, CDR2 SQIVND (reference sequence). DNA for the CDR3: TGTGCCAGTAGTCCGGTGCCGGGACAGAAAAACATTCAGTACTTC. It codes for CASSPVPGQKNIQYF.

This chain connects TRBV5-4 to TRBJ2-1; D is perhaps TRBD2 (6 bases). CDR1 and CDR2 from the germline V gene are SGHNT and YYREEE (reference sequence). The CDR3 consists of 17 residues. V lost 3 bases to trimming and J lost 0 bases, with 16 bases between them. CDR3 DNA: TGTGCCAGCAGCTCGGGAGCGGGCGGAAGCTCCTACAATGAGCAGTTCTTC. This encodes CASSSGAGGSSYNEQFF.

Notes on this clone: Other nucleotide sequences from this sample produce the same CDR3. The J gene is TRBJ2-1, the V gene TRBV20-1; a weak D match, TRBD1 (6 bases). This CDR3 region has 10 residues. Trimming took off 5 bases at V and 9 bases at J, with 8 bases between the two ends. Germline CDR1 reads DFQATT; CDR2 reads SNEGSKA (reference sequence). This CDR3 is CSAPQGEQFF. The CDR3 coding sequence is TGCAGTGCTCCACAGGGTGAGCAGTTCTTC.

This chain joins TRBV4-1 and TRBJ2-1; no firm D call. V was pared by 1 base and J by 0 bases, with 10 bases between. This CDR3 has 16 residues. Germline loops: CDR1 MGHRA, CDR2 YSYEKL. For the CDR3, the DNA is TGCGCCAGCAGCCAAGGAAAGTGGCCCTCCTACAATGAGCAGTTCTTC. Protein sequence: CASSQGKWPSYNEQFF.

This clone was recorded only once. J is TRBJ1-5 and V is TRBV11-2, with a possible D match to TRBD1 (6 bases). The germline CDR1 and CDR2 sequences are SGHAT and FQNNGV. Between the trimmed V and J ends, which lost 7 bases and 2 bases, there was a span of 12 bases. CDR3 length: 14 amino acids. In nucleotides, the CDR3 is TGTGCCAGCAAGGGAGCAGGGGGCAATCAGCCCCAGCATTTT. This sequence encodes CASKGAGGNQPQHF.